What follows are 21 T cell receptor beta chains derived from one specimen sequenced in a study of identical twins (dated by TCRdb to about 2016). The library was generated by 5' RACE. The instrument given in TCRdb is Illumina HiSeq 2000. TCRdb itself trimmed the public reads at Q25 with fastp, ran MiXCR and retained productive beta chains. Each record represents a unique CDR3 protein, reported with the most common genes and DNA among its rows. This sample gives 240,000 or so distinct CDR3 sequences in total; roughly 13% of them show up just once. The ten largest account for about 4% of the sample. These data also formed part of another study, on yellow fever vaccine responses in identical twins.

The sample comprised memory (CD45RO+) T cells sorted from blood. The cell subset or site label, as the study defines it: CD45RO+ enriched T cells. These receptors all stem from a woman in her late teens or twenties in good health.

This clonotype was observed many times. The chain combines TRBV7-8 with TRBJ2-5; the D gene is possibly TRBD2 (5 bases). V was pared by 5 bases and J by 4 bases, with 17 bases between. Germline values: CDR1 SGHVS, CDR2 FQNEAQ. The CDR3 has 15 amino acids. The CDR3 protein is CASSLPDSKGETQYF. In DNA, the CDR3 is TGTGCCAGCAGCCTCCCGGACTCCAAAGGAGAGACCCAGTACTTC.

This clonotype was observed a handful of times. The V call is TRBV12-3 or TRBV12-4, the J call TRBJ1-1; no clear D gene. CDR3 length: 12 amino acids. Trimming stripped 7 bases from V and 4 bases from J, with 10 bases between. CDR3 amino acids: CASTDSFTEAFF. The DNA for the CDR3 is TGTGCCAGCACCGACTCCTTCACTGAAGCTTTCTTT.

Only one count was recorded for this clonotype. The chain links TRBV19 to TRBJ2-1; D is ambiguous. Trimming removed 5 bases at V and 5 bases at J, with 16 bases between. The CDR3 sequence is 15 residues long. Germline CDR1 reads LNHDA; CDR2 reads SQIVND (reference sequence). The CDR3 is CASSSRRVRNNEQFF. In nucleotides, the CDR3 is TGTGCCAGTAGTTCCCGACGGGTAAGGAACAATGAGCAGTTCTTC.

This clonotype has a handful of counts. V usage is TRBV14 and J usage is TRBJ2-1, with 7 bases fitting TRBD2. This CDR3 is built from 14 residues. Looked up from germline, CDR1 is SGHDN and CDR2 is FVKESK. The J segment lost 7 bases and the V segment lost 4 bases, leaving 7 bases of the junction unmatched. The CDR3, as DNA: TGTGCCAGCAGCCGAAGCGGGATCGGGAATGAGCAGTTCTTC. Encoded protein: CASSRSGIGNEQFF.

This clonotype was seen a few times. J is TRBJ2-7 and V is TRBV6-1; TRBD2 might be the D (6 bases). Trimming removed 5 bases at V and 2 bases at J, with 13 bases between. This CDR3 is built from 14 residues. Germline CDR1 is MNHNS and CDR2 is SASEGT. CDR3 sequence: CASSPIGGTYEQYF. The CDR3 nucleotides read TGTGCCAGCAGTCCGATCGGCGGGACCTACGAGCAGTACTTC.

This chain links TRBV6-1 with TRBJ2-1, with 10 positions matching TRBD2. Unmatched junction bases numbered 12, after V lost 10 bases and J lost 6 bases. This CDR3 has 15 amino acids. The germline V gene has CDR1 MNHNS and CDR2 SASEGT. The CDR3 sequence: CATLSSGRSANEQFF. The DNA of the CDR3 is TGTGCCACCCTATCTAGCGGGAGATCGGCCAATGAGCAGTTCTTC.

The V call is TRBV6-1, the J call TRBJ2-5; weak D call: TRBD2 (5 bases). This CDR3 comprises 13 residues. Germline values: CDR1 MNHNS, CDR2 SASEGT. Trimming shortened V by 5 bases and J by 7 bases, and 14 bases separated the two germline ends. The CDR3 is CASSMREAGTQYF. In nucleotides, the CDR3 is TGTGCCAGCAGTATGCGAGAGGCGGGGACCCAGTACTTC.

This clonotype was counted between two and nine times. This chain uses TRBV2 with TRBJ2-3; D is ambiguous. Germline V gene sequence: CDR1 SNHLY, CDR2 FYNNEI. This CDR3 spans 16 amino acids. Trimming left V 5 bases short and J 0 bases short, with 15 bases between. DNA of the CDR3: TGTGCCAGCAGTCCCGACTGGACCCCTAGCACAGATACGCAGTATTTT. Protein sequence: CASSPDWTPSTDTQYF. The full variable domain, rest sourced from reference TRBV2 and TRBJ2-3, is EPEVTQTPSHQVTQMGQEVILRCVPISNHLYFYWYRQILGQKVEFLVSFYNNEISEKSEIFDDQFSVERPDGSNFTLKIRSTKLEDSAMYFCASSPDWTPSTDTQYFGPGTRLTVL.

This clonotype was observed a few times. The gene calls are TRBV4-2 and TRBJ2-4; a weak D match, TRBD2 (6 bases). Germline V lookup: CDR1 LGHNA, CDR2 YNFKEQ. The CDR3 length is 18 residues. V was shortened by 1 base and J by 2 bases, with 18 bases between the two germline ends. DNA for the CDR3: TGTGCCAGCAGCCAAGCGTTTCTTCCGGAGGGGCCCAAAAACATTCAGTACTTC. Its translation is CASSQAFLPEGPKNIQYF.

The chain links TRBV6-2 or TRBV6-3 to TRBJ2-2; no firm D call. Germline V gene data show CDR1 as MNHEY and CDR2 as SVGEGT. The V and J ends lost 4 bases and 1 base respectively, with 7 bases between them. CDR3 length: 14 amino acids. The CDR3 DNA follows: TGTGCCAGCAGTTGGTTCAAGAACACCGGGGAGCTGTTTTTT. Translation gives CASSWFKNTGELFF.

The chain joins TRBV14 to TRBJ2-5; no definite D call. With 1 base removed from V and 7 bases from J, the gap between germline ends came to 7 bases. Germline V gene data show CDR1 as SGHDN and CDR2 as FVKESK. This CDR3 is built from 12 residues. CDR3 residues: CASSQVGGTQYF. DNA for the CDR3: TGTGCCAGCAGCCAAGTGGGTGGGACCCAGTACTTC.

This clonotype appeared a few times. This sequence joins TRBV4-3 and TRBJ2-3; D remains ambiguous. The CDR3 contains 13 residues. V lost 0 bases and J lost 8, with 9 bases in between. Germline V lookup: CDR1 LGHNA, CDR2 YSLEER. CDR3 loop: CASSQDPRSTQYF. The CDR3 DNA follows: TGCGCCAGCAGCCAAGATCCCAGGAGTACGCAGTATTTT.

The chain links TRBV14 to TRBJ2-1; 8 bases agree with TRBD2. The CDR3 extends over 16 amino acids. Germline V gene data show CDR1 as SGHDN and CDR2 as FVKESK. After removal of 0 bases from V and 6 bases from J, the junction contained 7 bases not matched to a gene. In DNA, the CDR3 is TGTGCCAGCAGCCAAGAAGCGGGGGCCGACCCCAATGAGCAGTTCTTC. Protein product: CASSQEAGADPNEQFF.

This clonotype was recorded many times. This chain uses TRBV20-1 with TRBJ1-5; unclear D gene. CDR3 size: 14 residues. Germline V gene sequence: CDR1 DFQATT, CDR2 SNEGSKA (reference sequence). V was shortened by 4 bases and J by 1 base, with 11 bases between the two germline ends. The chain's CDR3 is CSATHGSSNQPQHF. In DNA, the CDR3 is TGCAGTGCTACACACGGCAGCAGCAATCAGCCCCAGCATTTT.

The CDR3 loop reads CASSEPGLGRVEQYF. The CDR3 DNA reads TGTGCCAGCAGTGAACCGGGACTAGGCCGTGTGGAGCAGTACTTC. The V gene is TRBV28, the J gene TRBJ2-7; 8 bases agree with TRBD2. V was clipped by 5 bases and J by 7 bases; unmatched bases: 13. Germline CDR1 MDHEN, CDR2 SYDVKM. The CDR3 is 15 amino acids.

The chain recombines TRBV12-5 with TRBJ2-5; no definite D call. Trimming took 3 bases from V and 5 from J, leaving 13 bases between them. In germline, CDR1 is LGHNT, CDR2 FRNRAP. The CDR3 extends over 14 amino acids. Here the CDR3 reads CASGLGPSRETQYF. Written as DNA, the CDR3 is TGTGCTAGTGGTTTAGGGCCGTCTCGGGAGACCCAGTACTTC. Full variable domain (missing parts from reference TRBV12-5 and TRBJ2-5): DARVTQTPRHKVTEMGQEVTMRCQPILGHNTVFWYRQTMMQGLELLAYFRNRAPLDDSGMPKDRFSAEMPDATLATLKIQPSEPRDSAVYFCASGLGPSRETQYFGPGTRLLVL.

CDR3 sequence: CASRTGTGTYEQYF. The CDR3 DNA is TGTGCCAGCAGAACCGGGACAGGGACTTACGAGCAGTACTTC. The V call is TRBV27, the J call TRBJ2-7; 9 bases map to TRBD1. The CDR3 contains 14 residues. V shed 6 bases, J shed 4 bases, and the junction held 7 bases outside the gene matches. CDR1 MNHEY and CDR2 SMNVEV come from the germline V gene (reference sequence).

The chain is built from TRBV29-1 and TRBJ2-1; maybe TRBD2 (5 bases). The CDR3 contains 13 residues. V was clipped by 7 bases and J by 1 base, with 11 bases between them. CDR1 and CDR2 from the germline V gene are SQVTM and ANQGSEA. CDR3 amino acids: CSASDWSYNEQFF. In DNA form, the CDR3 reads TGCAGCGCATCGGACTGGTCCTACAATGAGCAGTTCTTC.

The genes are TRBV7-8 and TRBJ1-5, with D hard to call. Germline CDR1 is SGHVS and CDR2 is FQNEAQ. The CDR3 is 14 amino acids. Deletions cut 3 bases from V and 2 bases from J, with 8 bases between. CDR3 nucleotide sequence: TGTGCCAGCAGCTTCGCCCCCGGCAATCAGCCCCAGCATTTT. This translates into CASSFAPGNQPQHF.

The chain is built from TRBV27 and TRBJ2-1, with TRBD2 identical over 13 bases. Trimming removed 5 bases from V and 9 bases from J; junction bases left unmatched: 7. CDR3 length: 15 residues. The V gene's germline CDR1 is MNHEY and CDR2 SMNVEV (reference sequence). The CDR3 nucleotides are TGTGCCAGCAGTACCGGACTAGCGGGAGCTTTTGAGCAGTTCTTC. Encoded protein: CASSTGLAGAFEQFF.

This clonotype showed up many times. The rearrangement uses TRBV5-8 and TRBJ2-7; D gene ambiguous. The CDR3 extends over 11 amino acids. CDR1 and CDR2 (germline): SGHTS, YDEGEE. V was clipped by 2 bases and J by 6 bases, with 6 bases between them. The CDR3 coding sequence is TGTGCCAGCAGCTTAAAGACCGAGCAGTACTTC. The encoded protein is CASSLKTEQYF.